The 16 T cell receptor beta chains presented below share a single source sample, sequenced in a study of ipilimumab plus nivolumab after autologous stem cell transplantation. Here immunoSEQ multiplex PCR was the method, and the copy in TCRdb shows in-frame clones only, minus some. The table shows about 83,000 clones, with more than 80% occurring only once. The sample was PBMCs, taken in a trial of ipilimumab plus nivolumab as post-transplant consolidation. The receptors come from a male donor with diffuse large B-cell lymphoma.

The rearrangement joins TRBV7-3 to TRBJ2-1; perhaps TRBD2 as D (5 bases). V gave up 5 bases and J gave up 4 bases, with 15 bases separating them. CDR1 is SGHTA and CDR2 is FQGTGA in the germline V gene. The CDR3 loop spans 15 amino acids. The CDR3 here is CASSPQGGLYNEQFF. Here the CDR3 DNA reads TGTGCCAGCAGCCCTCAAGGCGGACTTTACAATGAGCAGTTCTTC.

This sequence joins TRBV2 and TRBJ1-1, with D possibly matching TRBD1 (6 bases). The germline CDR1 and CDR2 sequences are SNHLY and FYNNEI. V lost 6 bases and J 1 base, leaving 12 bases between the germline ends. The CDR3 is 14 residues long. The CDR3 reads CASSLQGTNTEAFF. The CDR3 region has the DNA TGTGCCAGCAGCTTACAGGGAACGAACACTGAAGCTTTCTTT.

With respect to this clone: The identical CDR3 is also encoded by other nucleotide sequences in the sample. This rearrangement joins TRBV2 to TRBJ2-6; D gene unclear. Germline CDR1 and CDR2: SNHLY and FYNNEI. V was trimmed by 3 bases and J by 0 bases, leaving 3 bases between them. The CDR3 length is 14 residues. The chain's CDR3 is CASSEFSGANVLTF. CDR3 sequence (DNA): TGTGCCAGCAGTGAGTTCTCTGGGGCCAACGTCCTGACTTTC.

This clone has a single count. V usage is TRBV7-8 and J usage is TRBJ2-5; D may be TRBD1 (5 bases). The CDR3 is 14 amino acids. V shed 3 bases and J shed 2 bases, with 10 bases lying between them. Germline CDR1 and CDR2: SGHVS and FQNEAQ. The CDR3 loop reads CASSFPGLQETQYF. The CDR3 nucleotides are TGTGCCAGCAGCTTCCCAGGGTTACAAGAGACCCAGTACTTC.

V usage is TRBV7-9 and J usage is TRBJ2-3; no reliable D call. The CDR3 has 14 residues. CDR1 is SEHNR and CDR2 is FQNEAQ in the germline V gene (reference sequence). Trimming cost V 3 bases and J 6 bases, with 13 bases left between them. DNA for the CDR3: TGTGCCAGCAGCTTGAGTGGAGCATCCGATACGCAGTATTTT. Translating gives CASSLSGASDTQYF.

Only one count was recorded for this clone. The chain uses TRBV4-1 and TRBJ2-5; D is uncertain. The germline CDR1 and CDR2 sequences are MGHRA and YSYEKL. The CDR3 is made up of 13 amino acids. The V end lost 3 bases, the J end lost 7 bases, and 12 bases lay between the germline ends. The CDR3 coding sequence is TGCGCCAGCAGCCAGGCCATGTATTGGACCCAGTACTTC. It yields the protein CASSQAMYWTQYF.

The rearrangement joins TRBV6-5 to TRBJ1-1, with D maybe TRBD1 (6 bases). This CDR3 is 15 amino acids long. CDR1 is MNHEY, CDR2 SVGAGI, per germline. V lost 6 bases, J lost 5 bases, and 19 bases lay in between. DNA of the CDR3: TGTGCCAGCAGCCGAGGGGGGGGGATGGGGACTGAAGCTTTCTTT. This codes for CASSRGGGMGTEAFF.

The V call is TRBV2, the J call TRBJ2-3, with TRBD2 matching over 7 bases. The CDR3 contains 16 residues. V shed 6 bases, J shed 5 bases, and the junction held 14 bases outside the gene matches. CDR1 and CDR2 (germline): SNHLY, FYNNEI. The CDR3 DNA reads TGTGCCAGCAGGAGGTATGGTCGGGGGGATGGAGATACGCAGTATTTT. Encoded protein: CASRRYGRGDGDTQYF.

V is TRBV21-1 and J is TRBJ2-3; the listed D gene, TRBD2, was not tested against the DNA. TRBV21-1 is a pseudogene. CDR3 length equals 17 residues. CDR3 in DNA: TGTGCCAGCAGCAAAGCGCAGAGGACTACCCACACAGATACGCAGTATTTT. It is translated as CASSKAQRTTHTDTQYF.

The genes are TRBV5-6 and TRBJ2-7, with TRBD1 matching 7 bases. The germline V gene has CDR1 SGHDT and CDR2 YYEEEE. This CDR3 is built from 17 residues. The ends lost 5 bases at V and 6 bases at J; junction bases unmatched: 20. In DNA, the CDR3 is TGTGCCAGCAGTTTTATTCCGGATGTGACAGGGTCCGTCGAGCAGTACTTC. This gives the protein CASSFIPDVTGSVEQYF.

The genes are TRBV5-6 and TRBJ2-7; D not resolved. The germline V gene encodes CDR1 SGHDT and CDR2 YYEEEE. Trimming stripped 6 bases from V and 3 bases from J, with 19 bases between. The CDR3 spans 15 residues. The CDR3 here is CASNAWGSPNYEQYF. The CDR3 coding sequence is TGTGCCAGCAATGCATGGGGTAGCCCAAACTACGAGCAGTACTTC.

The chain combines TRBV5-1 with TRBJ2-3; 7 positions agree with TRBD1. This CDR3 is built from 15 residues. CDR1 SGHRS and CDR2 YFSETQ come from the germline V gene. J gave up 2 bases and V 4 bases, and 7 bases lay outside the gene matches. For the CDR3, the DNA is TGCGCCAGCAGCCCCGGGACAGTCACCACAGATACGCAGTATTTT. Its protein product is CASSPGTVTTDTQYF. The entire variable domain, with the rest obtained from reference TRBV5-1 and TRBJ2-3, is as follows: KAGVTQTPRYLIKTRGQQVTLSCSPISGHRSVSWYQQTPGQGLQFLFEYFSETQRNKGNFPGRFSGRQFSNSRSEMNVSTLELGDSALYLCASSPGTVTTDTQYFGPGTRLTVL.

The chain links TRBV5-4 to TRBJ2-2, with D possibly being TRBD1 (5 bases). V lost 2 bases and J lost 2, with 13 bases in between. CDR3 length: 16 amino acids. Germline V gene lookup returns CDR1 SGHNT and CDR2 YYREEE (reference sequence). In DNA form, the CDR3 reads TGTGCCAGCAGCTTTGGCGCGACAGTCAACACCGGGGAGCTGTTTTTT. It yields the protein CASSFGATVNTGELFF.

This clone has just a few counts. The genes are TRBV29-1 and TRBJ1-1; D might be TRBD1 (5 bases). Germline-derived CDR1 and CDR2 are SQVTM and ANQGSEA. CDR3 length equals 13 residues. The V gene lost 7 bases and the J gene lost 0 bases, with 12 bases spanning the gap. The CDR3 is CSAAGLLNTEAFF. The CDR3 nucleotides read TGCAGCGCGGCGGGGCTGCTGAACACTGAAGCTTTCTTT.

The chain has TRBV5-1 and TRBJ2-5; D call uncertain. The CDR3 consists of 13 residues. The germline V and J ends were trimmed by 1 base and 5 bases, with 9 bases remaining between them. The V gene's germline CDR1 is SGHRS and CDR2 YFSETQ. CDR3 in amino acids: CASSLTGWETQYF. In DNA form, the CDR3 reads TGCGCCAGCAGCTTGACTGGATGGGAGACCCAGTACTTC.

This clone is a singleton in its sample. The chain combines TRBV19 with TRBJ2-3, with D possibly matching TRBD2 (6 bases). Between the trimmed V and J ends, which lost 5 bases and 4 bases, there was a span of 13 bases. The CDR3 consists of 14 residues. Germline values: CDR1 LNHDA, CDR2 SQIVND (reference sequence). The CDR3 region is CASSFGGTPDTQYF. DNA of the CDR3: TGTGCCAGTAGTTTCGGAGGGACTCCAGATACGCAGTATTTT.